This T cell receptor beta chain comes out of a study of Graves' ophthalmopathy and Graves' hyperthyroidism. Amplification of the TCR beta CDR3 regions used RNA transcripts (as template). First-round RT-PCR used HTBI primers; second-round multiplex PCR followed. TCRdb passed the multiplex PCR reads through MiXCR, listing each CDR3 protein once. Of about 220,000 distinct CDR3 sequences listed, 20% to 25% are singletons. Ten or more counts support this clonotype. The length of the CDR3 is 13 residues. Germline loops: CDR1 LNHDA, CDR2 SQIVND (reference sequence). V lost 6 bases and J 3 bases, leaving 9 bases between the germline ends.

The chain combines TRBV19 with TRBJ1-3; D ambiguous. The origin of this receptor is a woman aged 50 to 65 with Graves' ophthalmopathy. The material sequenced was peripheral blood. The CDR3 sequence is CASSPRGGNTIYF. CDR3 in DNA: TGTGCCAGTAGCCCGCGCGGTGGAAACACCATATATTTT.